Listed here is a single T cell receptor beta chain. Its antigen is as yet unknown. Through a sample-barcoded 5' primer and a J-beta primer mix, a second PCR was run for 7 to 11 cycles. Each cDNA molecule, via a template-switch adaptor with 12 random nucleotides, was tagged. Via MiXCR, TCRdb re-called the 5' RACE reads, giving one row per CDR3 protein. The repertoire holds about 1 million distinct CDR3 sequences, with roughly 45% as singletons. This sample is drawn from a study of blood T cells in healthy people across ages. Findings and limits, study-wide: The authors considered diversity estimates from one million T cells to be underestimates. A roughly linear age-dependent decrease characterized TCR beta diversity per million T cells.

Germline V gives CDR1 SGHAT, CDR2 FQNNGV. This CDR3 is 16 amino acids long. V was pared by 7 bases and J by 6 bases, with 15 bases of the junction left unmatched. The donors, aged about 6 to 90, were healthy Caucasians from Russia. This receptor was identified in a woman aged 55-69 years in good health. The sequencing sample was made of blood. This chain joins TRBV11-2 and TRBJ2-1, with 7 nucleotides matching TRBD2. The CDR3 coding sequence is TGTGCCAGCACCCCCGGCGGGCGGGAGAAGCCCAATGAGCAGTTCTTC. It is translated as CASTPGGREKPNEQFF.